This T cell receptor beta chain comes out of a study of shared clonotypes between healthy human individuals. Germline assignment: CDR1 SEHNR and CDR2 FQNEAQ (reference sequence). This CDR3 is built from 15 residues. V dropped 1 base and J dropped 0 bases, with 7 bases sitting between them. Sorted-subset replicate PCRs used 200 ng DNA, some 33,000 T cell genomes. Sequenced by immunoSEQ multiplex PCR; TCRdb stores in-frame clones only, minus some. The sample yields roughly 2,500,000 clones, roughly 93% seen once. This clone was observed once. What it binds is not known. The identical CDR3 is also encoded by other nucleotide sequences in the sample. Each donor was a Caucasian adult residing in Nashville, Tennessee. Study-level results: Only blood was sampled; tissue repertoires likely differ. Since donors were few, the genetic and exposure-history diversity represented was limited.

Sequencing was done on a sample of naive CD4+ T cells from PBMCs. Subset of the sample: CD45RA+ positively selected. The receptor was derived from a man between 18 and 35 years old in good health. Some clones in this sample may be carry-over from other donors' samples. The rearrangement joins TRBV7-9 to TRBJ2-1, with D unclear. CDR3: CASSLGALSYNEQFF. The CDR3 DNA is TGTGCCAGCAGCTTAGGAGCACTCTCCTACAATGAGCAGTTCTTC.